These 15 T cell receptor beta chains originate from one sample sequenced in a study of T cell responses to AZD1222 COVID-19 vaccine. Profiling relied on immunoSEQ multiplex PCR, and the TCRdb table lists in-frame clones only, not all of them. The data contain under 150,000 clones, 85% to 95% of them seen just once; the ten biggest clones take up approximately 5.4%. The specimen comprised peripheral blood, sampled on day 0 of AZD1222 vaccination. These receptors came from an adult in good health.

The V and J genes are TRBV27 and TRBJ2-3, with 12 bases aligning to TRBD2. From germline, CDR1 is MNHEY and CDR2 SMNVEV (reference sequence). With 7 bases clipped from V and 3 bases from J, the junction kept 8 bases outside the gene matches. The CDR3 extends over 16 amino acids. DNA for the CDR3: TGTGCCAGCACCCCTCTAGCGGGGGGGCTTACAGATACGCAGTATTTT. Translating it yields CASTPLAGGLTDTQYF.

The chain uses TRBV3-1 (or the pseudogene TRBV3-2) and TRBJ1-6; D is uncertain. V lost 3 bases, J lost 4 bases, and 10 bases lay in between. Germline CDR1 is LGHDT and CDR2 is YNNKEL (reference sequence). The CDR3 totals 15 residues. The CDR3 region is CASSQCHPYNSPLHF. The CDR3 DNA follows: TGTGCCAGCAGCCAGTGCCATCCTTATAATTCACCCCTCCACTTT.

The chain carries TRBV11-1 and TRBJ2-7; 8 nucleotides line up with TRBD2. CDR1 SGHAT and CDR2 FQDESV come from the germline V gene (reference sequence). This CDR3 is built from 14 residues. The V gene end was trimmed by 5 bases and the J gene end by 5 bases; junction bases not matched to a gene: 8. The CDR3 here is CASSPGRGGNEQYF. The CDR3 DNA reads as TGTGCCAGCAGCCCCGGGAGGGGAGGAAACGAGCAGTACTTC. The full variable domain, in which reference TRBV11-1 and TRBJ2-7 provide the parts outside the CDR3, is EAEVAQSPRYKITEKSQAVAFWCDPISGHATLYWYRQILGQGPELLVQFQDESVVDDSQLPKDRFSAERLKGVDSTLKIQPAELGDSAMYLCASSPGRGGNEQYFGPGTRLTVT.

The CDR3 region has the DNA TGTGCCAGCAGCGTGAACACTGAAGCTTTCTTT. This sequence encodes CASSVNTEAFF. The chain combines TRBV2 with TRBJ1-1; no definite D call. CDR1 is SNHLY and CDR2 is FYNNEI in the germline V gene. The CDR3 covers 11 residues. With 6 bases removed from V and 0 bases from J, the gap between germline ends came to 2 bases.

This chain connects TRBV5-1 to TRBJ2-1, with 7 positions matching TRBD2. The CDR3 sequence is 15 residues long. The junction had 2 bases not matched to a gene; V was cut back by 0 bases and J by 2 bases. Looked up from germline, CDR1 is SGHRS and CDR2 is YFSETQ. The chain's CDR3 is CASSLDGGTYNEQFF. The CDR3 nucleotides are TGCGCCAGCAGCTTGGACGGGGGGACCTACAATGAGCAGTTCTTC.

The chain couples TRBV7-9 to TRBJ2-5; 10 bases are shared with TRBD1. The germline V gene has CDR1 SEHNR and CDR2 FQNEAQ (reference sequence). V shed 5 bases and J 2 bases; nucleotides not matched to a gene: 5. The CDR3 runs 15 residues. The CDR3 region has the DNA TGTGCCAGCAGCACTACGGGACAGGGGCAAGAGACCCAGTACTTC. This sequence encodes CASSTTGQGQETQYF.

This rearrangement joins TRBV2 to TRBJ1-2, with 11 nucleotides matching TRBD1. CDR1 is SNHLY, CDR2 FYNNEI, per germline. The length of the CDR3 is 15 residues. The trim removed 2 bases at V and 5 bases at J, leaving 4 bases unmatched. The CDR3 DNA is TGTGCCAGCAGTGAATCTGGGACAGGGGGTTATGGCTACACCTTC. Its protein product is CASSESGTGGYGYTF.

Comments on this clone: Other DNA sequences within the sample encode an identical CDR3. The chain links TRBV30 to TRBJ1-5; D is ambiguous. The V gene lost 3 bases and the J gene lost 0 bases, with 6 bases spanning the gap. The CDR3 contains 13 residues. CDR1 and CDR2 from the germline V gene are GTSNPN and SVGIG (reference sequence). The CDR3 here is CAWRAGSNQPQHF. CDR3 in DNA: TGTGCCTGGAGGGCGGGTAGCAATCAGCCCCAGCATTTT.

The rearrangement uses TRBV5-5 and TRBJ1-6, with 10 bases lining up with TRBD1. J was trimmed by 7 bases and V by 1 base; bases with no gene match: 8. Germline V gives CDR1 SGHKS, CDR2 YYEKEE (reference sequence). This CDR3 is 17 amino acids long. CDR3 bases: TGTGCCAGCAGCTTGTCTCCAAGGACAGGGGGGAATTCACCCCTCCACTTT. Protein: CASSLSPRTGGNSPLHF.

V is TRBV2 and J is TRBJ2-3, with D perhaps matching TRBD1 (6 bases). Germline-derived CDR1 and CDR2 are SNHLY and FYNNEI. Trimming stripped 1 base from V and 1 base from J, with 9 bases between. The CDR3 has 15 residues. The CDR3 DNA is TGTGCCAGCAGTGAAGTGGGGGCGGGCACAGATACGCAGTATTTT. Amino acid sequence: CASSEVGAGTDTQYF.

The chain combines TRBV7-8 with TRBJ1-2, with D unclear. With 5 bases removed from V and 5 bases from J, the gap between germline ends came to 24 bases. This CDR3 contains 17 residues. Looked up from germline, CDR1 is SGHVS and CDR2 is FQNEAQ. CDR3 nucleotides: TGTGCCAGCAGCCAGGCCCAGGAACTCACCCAATTATATGGCTACACCTTC. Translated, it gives CASSQAQELTQLYGYTF. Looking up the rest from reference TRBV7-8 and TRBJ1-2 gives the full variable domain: GAGVSQSPRYKVAKRGQDVALRCDPISGHVSLFWYQQALGQGPEFLTYFQNEAQLDKSGLPSDRFFAERPEGSVSTLKIQRTQQEDSAVYLCASSQAQELTQLYGYTFGSGTRLTVV.

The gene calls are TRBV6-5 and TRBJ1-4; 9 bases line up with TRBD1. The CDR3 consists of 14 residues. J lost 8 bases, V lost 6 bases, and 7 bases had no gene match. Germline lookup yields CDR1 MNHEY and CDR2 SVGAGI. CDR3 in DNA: TGTGCCAGCAGCCGTGACAGGGGGTACGAAAAACTGTTTTTT. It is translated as CASSRDRGYEKLFF.

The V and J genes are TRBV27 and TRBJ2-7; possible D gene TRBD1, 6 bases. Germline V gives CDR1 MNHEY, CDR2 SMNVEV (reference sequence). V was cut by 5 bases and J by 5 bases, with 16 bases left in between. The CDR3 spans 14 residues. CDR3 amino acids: CASSPIGGANEQYF. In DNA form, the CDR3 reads TGTGCCAGCAGTCCAATAGGGGGAGCCAACGAGCAGTACTTC.

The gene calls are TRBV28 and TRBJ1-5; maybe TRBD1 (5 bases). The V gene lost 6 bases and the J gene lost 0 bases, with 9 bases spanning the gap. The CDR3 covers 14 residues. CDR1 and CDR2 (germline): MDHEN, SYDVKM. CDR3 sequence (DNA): TGTGCCAGCAGATTGGGGCATAGCAATCAGCCCCAGCATTTT. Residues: CASRLGHSNQPQHF.

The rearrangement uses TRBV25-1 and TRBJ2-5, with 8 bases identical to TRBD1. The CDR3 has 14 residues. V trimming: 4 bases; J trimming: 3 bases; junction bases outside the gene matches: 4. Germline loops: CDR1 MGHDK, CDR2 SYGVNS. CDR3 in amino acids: CASSVSDREETQYF. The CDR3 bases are TGTGCCAGCAGTGTCTCGGACAGGGAAGAGACCCAGTACTTC.